What follows describes a single T cell receptor beta chain. Its specificity is not known. The data were obtained in a study of T-cell memory formation after mild COVID-19. The wider study: TCR clusters were mostly confined to one donor each. Study-wide findings and caveats: Those CD4+ clones that contracted were mainly in CM and EM (CD8+ ones in EMRA). Memory sampled before infection contained some responding clones, suggesting cross-reactive memory joined.

TCRdb passed the 5' RACE reads through MiXCR, listing each CDR3 protein once. Among some 180,000 distinct CDR3 sequences listed, about 18% were seen once. CDR1 and CDR2 from the germline V gene are SGHRS and YFSETQ. The CDR3 contains 15 residues. V lost 4 bases and J 6 bases, leaving 17 bases between the germline ends. The chain has TRBV5-1 and TRBJ1-5; the D is unclear. The source material was PBMCs or a T cell subset sorted from them (not recorded which). This TCR was sampled from a young man who had mild COVID-19 (a few samples of this study predate the infection). Cell type and time point are not known. The CDR3 is CASSPGDTTVQPQHF. DNA of the CDR3: TGCGCCAGCAGCCCCGGAGACACGACGGTTCAGCCCCAGCATTTT.